The 11 T cell receptor beta chains below were found in one sample sequenced in a study of blood T cell repertoires in COVID-19. The repertoire was sequenced with immunoSEQ multiplex PCR; TCRdb's copy has only in-frame clones and lacks some. The sample has 150,000 to 200,000 clones; more than 75% are singletons. Input material: peripheral blood. All receptors derive from a person aged 70 to 85 with COVID-19, enrolled during active disease.

The chain employs TRBV27 and TRBJ1-2, with 10 bases identical to TRBD1. The trim removed 3 bases at V and 8 bases at J, leaving 12 bases unmatched. Per the germline V gene, CDR1 is MNHEY and CDR2 is SMNVEV (reference sequence). This CDR3 is built from 16 residues. The CDR3 region is CASSFSPTGGAEGYTF. Here the CDR3 DNA reads TGTGCCAGCAGTTTTTCTCCGACAGGGGGCGCGGAGGGCTACACCTTC.

This clone was counted once. V and J are TRBV12-3 or TRBV12-4 and TRBJ2-5; D is unresolved. Trimming left V 3 bases short and J 1 base short, with 6 bases between. The CDR3 has 13 residues. The CDR3 DNA reads as TGTGCCAGCAGTTTGGCGGCCCAAGAGACCCAGTACTTC. It is translated as CASSLAAQETQYF.

The rearrangement joins TRBV5-1 to TRBJ2-5, with a possible D match to TRBD1 (5 bases). The CDR3 covers 14 residues. With 0 bases removed from V and 5 bases from J, the gap between germline ends came to 11 bases. Germline V gene sequence: CDR1 SGHRS, CDR2 YFSETQ. The CDR3 DNA reads as TGCGCCAGCAGCTTGGGGGCAGGGTGGGAGACCCAGTACTTC. As protein: CASSLGAGWETQYF.

The rearrangement links TRBV6-1 to TRBJ2-5, with D tentatively TRBD1 (5 bases). Germline CDR1 MNHNS, CDR2 SASEGT. Trimming removed 2 bases from V and 7 bases from J, with 17 bases in between. The CDR3 runs to 15 residues. CDR3 sequence: CASSESPAQGGTQYF. As DNA, the CDR3 is TGTGCCAGCAGTGAAAGCCCGGCCCAGGGCGGGACCCAGTACTTC.

This chain uses TRBV28 with TRBJ2-7; D perhaps matches TRBD1 (5 bases). Germline V gene data show CDR1 as MDHEN and CDR2 as SYDVKM. The CDR3 consists of 13 residues. V gave up 2 bases and J gave up 3 bases, with 8 bases separating them. CDR3 coding DNA: TGTGCCAGCAGTTTAGTAGACAGCTACGAGCAGTACTTC. Its translation is CASSLVDSYEQYF.

This chain connects TRBV19 to TRBJ2-1; TRBD1 matches 9 bases. The CDR3 loop spans 15 amino acids. From germline, CDR1 is LNHDA and CDR2 SQIVND (reference sequence). V was pared by 4 bases and J by 4 bases, with 5 bases of the junction left unmatched. In DNA, the CDR3 is TGTGCCAGTAGTAAAAACAGGGGGCTTTACAATGAGCAGTTCTTC. Protein product: CASSKNRGLYNEQFF.

The chain is built from TRBV5-1 and TRBJ1-2, with 7 positions matching TRBD1. The V and J ends lost 2 bases and 6 bases, in that order; junction bases with no gene match: 4. Looked up from germline, CDR1 is SGHRS and CDR2 is YFSETQ. The CDR3 covers 13 residues. The CDR3 DNA is TGCGCCAGCAGCTTTGACAGGGCTGATGGCTACACCTTC. Translating gives CASSFDRADGYTF. The full variable domain, rest sourced from reference TRBV5-1 and TRBJ1-2, is KAGVTQTPRYLIKTRGQQVTLSCSPISGHRSVSWYQQTPGQGLQFLFEYFSETQRNKGNFPGRFSGRQFSNSRSEMNVSTLELGDSALYLCASSFDRADGYTFGSGTRLTVV.

The genes are TRBV27 and TRBJ2-6, with D possibly being TRBD2 (6 bases). The CDR3 consists of 16 residues. CDR1 is MNHEY and CDR2 is SMNVEV in the germline V gene (reference sequence). V shed 8 bases and J shed 4 bases, with 18 bases lying between them. CDR3 in amino acids: CASRGAGVHGANVLTF. The CDR3 DNA reads TGTGCCAGCCGCGGGGCCGGGGTGCACGGGGCCAACGTCCTGACTTTC.

The rearrangement links TRBV2 to TRBJ1-2; TRBD1 matches 9 bases. Germline V CDR1 and CDR2: SNHLY, FYNNEI. The V gene end was trimmed by 4 bases and the J gene end by 8 bases; junction bases not matched to a gene: 5. The CDR3 loop spans 13 amino acids. The CDR3 DNA reads as TGTGCCAGCAGTGGGACAGGGGAAGTCGGCTACACCTTC. Encoded protein: CASSGTGEVGYTF.

The rearrangement uses TRBV9 and TRBJ1-1; D unresolved. This CDR3 region has 13 residues. Germline lookup yields CDR1 SGDLS and CDR2 YYNGEE. Trimming removed 1 base at V and 3 bases at J, with 7 bases between. CDR3: CASSVSSYTEAFF. Written as DNA, the CDR3 is TGTGCCAGCAGCGTATCCTCCTACACTGAAGCTTTCTTT.

This chain links TRBV7-2 with TRBJ1-1, with 7 bases identical to TRBD1. Germline trimming cut 6 bases from V and 5 bases from J; bases unmatched to any gene: 9. The CDR3 spans 14 residues. CDR1 is SGHTA, CDR2 FQGNSA, per germline. The chain's CDR3 is CASSRQGRRTEAFF. The CDR3 nucleotides read TGTGCCAGCAGTCGACAGGGTCGGAGGACTGAAGCTTTCTTT. Based on the CDR3 plus reference TRBV7-2 and TRBJ1-1, the full variable domain is GAGVSQSPSNKVTEKGKDVELRCDPISGHTALYWYRQSLGQGLEFLIYFQGNSAPDKSGLPSDRFSAERTGGSVSTLTIQRTQQEDSAVYLCASSRQGRRTEAFFGQGTRLTVV.